These 9 T cell receptor beta chains share one sample of origin, sequenced in a study of T cell repertoires in cytomegalovirus infection. No antigen has been identified for these receptors. In TCRdb, the reads were re-called with MiXCR into one record per CDR3 protein. The sample consists of around 750,000 distinct CDR3 sequences, about 33% of them appearing once. The source material was cultured CD8+ T cells from PBMCs, sampled from culture after CMV antigen stimulation. The source is a human donor in good health (CMV status not recorded). Some clones in this sample may be carry-over from other donors' samples.

The chain joins TRBV6-6 to TRBJ2-3; 15 bases match TRBD2. Trimming took 0 bases from V and 1 from J; bases not matched to a gene: 2. Germline values: CDR1 MNHNY, CDR2 SVGAGI (reference sequence). The length of the CDR3 is 18 residues. CDR3 sequence (DNA): TGTGCCAGCAGTTACTCGGGACTAGCGGGGGGCGGCACAGATACGCAGTATTTT. This sequence encodes CASSYSGLAGGGTDTQYF.

This chain connects TRBV3-1 to TRBJ2-2; 7 nucleotides match TRBD2. The J segment lost 4 bases and the V segment lost 0 bases, leaving 8 bases of the junction unmatched. This CDR3 contains 17 residues. Germline lookup yields CDR1 LGHDT and CDR2 YNNKEL (reference sequence). The CDR3 here is CASSQEVPGGSTGELFF. CDR3 sequence (DNA): TGTGCCAGCAGCCAAGAGGTTCCGGGAGGAAGCACCGGGGAGCTGTTTTTT.

This clonotype was picked up one time. The chain joins TRBV7-9 to TRBJ2-5; D perhaps matches TRBD1 (6 bases). Germline V CDR1 and CDR2: SEHNR, FQNEAQ (reference sequence). This CDR3 comprises 14 residues. V lost 3 bases and J 1 base, leaving 9 bases between the germline ends. CDR3 in amino acids: CASSFHRAQETQYF. CDR3 bases: TGTGCCAGCAGCTTCCACAGGGCCCAAGAGACCCAGTACTTC.

The chain is built from TRBV13 and TRBJ2-4, with TRBD2 as a possible D gene (6 bases). Germline CDR1 reads PRHDT; CDR2 reads FYEKMQ (reference sequence). Trimming left V 5 bases short and J 6 bases short, with 14 bases between. This CDR3 is built from 14 residues. The CDR3 spells CASSVRDSRNIQYF. CDR3 sequence (DNA): TGTGCCAGCAGCGTCCGGGACTCAAGAAACATTCAGTACTTC.

Comment on this clonotype: At one end the junction does not follow the germline gene, possibly because of a read error. The V gene is TRBV6-1, the J gene TRBJ2-7, with TRBD1 identical over 7 bases. Germline V gene data show CDR1 as MNHNS and CDR2 as SASEGT. This CDR3 spans 15 amino acids. This CDR3 reads CVSTLMKGGPYEQYF. The CDR3 coding sequence is TGTGTCAGCACCTTGATGAAAGGGGGCCCTTACGAGCAGTACTTC.

This clonotype came up a few times. CDR3 bases: TGTGCCAGCACCCCCGGTTCGAGCAATCAGCCCCAGCATTTT. This translates into CASTPGSSNQPQHF. The V and J genes are TRBV6-2 or TRBV6-3 and TRBJ1-5; D remains unclear. With 7 bases removed from V and 1 base from J, the gap between germline ends came to 11 bases. The length of the CDR3 is 14 residues. Germline loops: CDR1 MNHEY, CDR2 SVGEGT.

This rearrangement joins TRBV20-1 to TRBJ1-2; tentative D call: TRBD1 (5 bases). Germline V lookup: CDR1 DFQATT, CDR2 SNEGSKA (reference sequence). With 6 bases removed from V and 4 bases from J, the gap between germline ends came to 15 bases. This CDR3 spans 13 amino acids. The CDR3 reads CSAVGQGGYGYTF. The CDR3 DNA is TGCAGTGCGGTGGGGCAGGGAGGCTATGGCTACACCTTC.

The genes are TRBV5-6 and TRBJ2-2, with 7 bases that match TRBD1. The CDR3 contains 17 residues. The ends lost 2 bases at V and 1 base at J; junction bases unmatched: 8. CDR1 is SGHDT, CDR2 YYEEEE, per germline. The CDR3 nucleotides read TGTGCCAGCAGCTTTTTTCGCCGGACAGGGAACACCGGGGAGCTGTTTTTT. Protein: CASSFFRRTGNTGELFF.

This clonotype showed up just a few times. CDR3: CASSHGQGANYNSPLHF. The CDR3 DNA follows: TGTGCCAGCAGCCACGGACAGGGGGCGAACTATAATTCACCCCTCCACTTT. This sequence joins TRBV5-6 and TRBJ1-6, with 11 bases matching TRBD1. The CDR3 length is 17 residues. Per the germline V gene, CDR1 is SGHDT and CDR2 is YYEEEE. Trimming cost V 4 bases and J 3 bases; bases outside gene matches: 6.